This entry is about one T cell receptor (beta chain). The source of the sample is a study of blood T cell repertoires in COVID-19. Study-level information: The cDNA or gDNA used as material had been derived from T cells, B-cell-depleted T cells, or PBMCs.

Those enrolled, adults aged roughly 18 to 90 years, came from roughly 22 US areas. In the original workflow: Reference gene primer amplification gave nucleated cell count estimates. Repertoires were generated with immunoSEQ multiplex PCR, while TCRdb's copy carries only in-frame clones and drops some. V and J calls and clone size come straight from that table; D and trimming were deduced from the DNA. The sample lists hundreds of thousands of clones, approximately 87% occurring once. Germline assignment: CDR1 LNHDA and CDR2 SQIVND (reference sequence). The CDR3 is 15 residues long. Deletions cut 3 bases from V and 1 base from J, with 10 bases between.

The receptor's source is a man in his forties in a cohort exposed to, infected with or recovered from COVID-19 (not recorded which). Sequencing used PBMCs or T cells enriched from blood (not recorded which). The V call is TRBV19, the J call TRBJ1-5, with no clear D. CDR3 DNA: TGTGCCAGTAGTATGCCGAGATGGAGCAATCAGCCCCAGCATTTT. Translated: CASSMPRWSNQPQHF.